The 27 T cell receptor beta chains in this list originate from one sample, sequenced in a study of T cells after yellow fever vaccination. One entry per CDR3 protein, called by TCRdb with MiXCR from the 5' RACE reads. The sample records about 340,000 distinct CDR3 sequences, over 8% being singletons. The source material was PBMCs, sampled on the day of the first yellow fever vaccination. These receptors all come from a man between 18 and 35 years old who received the YFV17D yellow fever vaccine.

This clonotype was detected a few times. The CDR3 sequence: CASSQIGRQGFNQPQHF. The CDR3 nucleotides read TGCGCCAGCAGCCAAATTGGTAGGCAGGGTTTTAATCAGCCCCAGCATTTT. The genes are TRBV4-1 and TRBJ1-5; D perhaps matches TRBD1 (5 bases). The V gene lost 2 bases and the J gene lost 4 bases, with 18 bases spanning the gap. CDR1 and CDR2 (germline): MGHRA, YSYEKL. The CDR3 consists of 17 residues.

This clonotype occurred a few times. The chain joins TRBV20-1 to TRBJ1-1; D not resolved. V lost 6 bases, J lost 6 bases, and 23 bases lay in between. The CDR3 is 15 amino acids. In germline, CDR1 is DFQATT, CDR2 SNEGSKA (reference sequence). For the CDR3, the DNA is TGCAGTGCAGACATATTAGGTGGTGAGACTGCTGAAGCTTTCTTT. This encodes CSADILGGETAEAFF.

This clonotype was detected only a few times. The chain uses TRBV2 and TRBJ1-1, with D maybe TRBD1 (5 bases). Trimming shortened V by 2 bases and J by 1 base, and 11 bases separated the two germline ends. This CDR3 contains 15 residues. The germline CDR1 and CDR2 sequences are SNHLY and FYNNEI. The CDR3 loop reads CASSEIQGTNTEAFF. CDR3 nucleotide sequence: TGTGCCAGCAGTGAAATTCAAGGGACGAACACTGAAGCTTTCTTT.

The sample holds a few counts of this clonotype. The chain has TRBV30 and TRBJ2-6, with D uncertain. Germline V gene data show CDR1 as GTSNPN and CDR2 as SVGIG (reference sequence). Trimming removed 4 bases at V and 0 bases at J, with 1 base between. The CDR3 consists of 12 residues. Here the CDR3 reads CAWNSGANVLTF. In nucleotides, the CDR3 is TGTGCCTGGAACTCTGGGGCCAACGTCCTGACTTTC.

This clonotype was detected a few times. The chain employs TRBV4-2 and TRBJ2-5; TRBD1 matches 7 bases. Trimming at V came to 1 base and at J to 5 bases, leaving 7 bases not matched to a gene. Germline CDR1 reads LGHNA; CDR2 reads YNFKEQ. There are 15 residues in the CDR3. CDR3 sequence: CASSQAQGRGETQYF. In nucleotides, the CDR3 is TGTGCCAGCAGCCAAGCACAGGGGCGCGGGGAGACCCAGTACTTC.

This clonotype was recorded a few times. This rearrangement joins TRBV6-2 or TRBV6-3 to TRBJ2-7, with TRBD1 identical over 9 bases. Germline assignment: CDR1 MNHEY and CDR2 SVGEGT. This CDR3 has 14 amino acids. Unmatched junction bases numbered 7, after V lost 7 bases and J lost 3 bases. The CDR3 nucleotides are TGTGCCAGCATTACAGGGGGCTCACACTACGAGCAGTACTTC. Protein product: CASITGGSHYEQYF.

The chain has TRBV11-2 and TRBJ1-4; D may be TRBD1 (6 bases). V lost 0 bases, J lost 9 bases, and 14 bases lay in between. In germline, CDR1 is SGHAT, CDR2 FQNNGV. The CDR3 has 15 residues. CDR3 sequence (DNA): TGTGCCAGCAGCTTAGATGGACAGCCGGGACAAAAACTGTTTTTT. It yields the protein CASSLDGQPGQKLFF.

The chain couples TRBV7-2 to TRBJ2-4; tentatively, D is TRBD1 (5 bases). This CDR3 is built from 14 residues. CDR1 is SGHTA and CDR2 is FQGNSA in the germline V gene. V dropped 3 bases and J dropped 6 bases, with 12 bases sitting between them. The CDR3 loop reads CASSFHRSGNIQYF. The CDR3 nucleotides are TGTGCCAGCAGCTTCCACAGGTCAGGAAACATTCAGTACTTC.

The chain has TRBV6-5 and TRBJ1-1; D remains unclear. V lost 6 bases and J 8 bases, leaving 10 bases between the germline ends. Germline V CDR1 and CDR2: MNHEY, SVGAGI. The CDR3 is 11 amino acids. Here the CDR3 DNA reads TGTGCCAGCAGAAACGGGGTAGAAGCTTTCTTT. Protein sequence: CASRNGVEAFF.

This clonotype showed up many times. The rearrangement links TRBV29-1 to TRBJ2-2; D is possibly TRBD2 (5 bases). The CDR3 contains 14 residues. V was shortened by 4 bases and J by 5 bases, with 14 bases between the two germline ends. Germline CDR1 and CDR2: SQVTM and ANQGSEA. The CDR3 DNA is TGCAGCGTTGCTGCGAGGGCAGATACCGGGGAGCTGTTTTTT. Protein: CSVAARADTGELFF.

This clonotype has a handful of counts. The V and J genes are TRBV12-3 or TRBV12-4 and TRBJ2-3; D ambiguous. Between the trimmed V and J ends, which lost 5 bases and 5 bases, there was a span of 17 bases. The CDR3 sequence is 15 residues long. The CDR3 is CASSPSMGWGDTQYF. The CDR3 DNA is TGTGCCAGCAGTCCCTCTATGGGCTGGGGAGATACGCAGTATTTT.

The CDR3 is CASSLASGWFTDTQYF. The CDR3 bases are TGTGCCAGCAGCTTAGCGTCAGGGTGGTTCACAGATACGCAGTATTTT. The chain couples TRBV7-9 to TRBJ2-3; maybe TRBD1 (5 bases). With 0 bases removed from V and 2 bases from J, the gap between germline ends came to 12 bases. The CDR3 length is 16 residues. From germline, CDR1 is SEHNR and CDR2 FQNEAQ (reference sequence).

The chain combines TRBV7-9 with TRBJ1-1; D is perhaps TRBD1 (6 bases). This CDR3 is built from 11 residues. The V end lost 9 bases, the J end lost 5 bases, and 10 bases lay between the germline ends. Germline CDR1 SEHNR, CDR2 FQNEAQ (reference sequence). The CDR3 reads CARGGRTEAFF. The CDR3 DNA reads TGTGCCAGAGGGGGTCGGACTGAAGCTTTCTTT.

The sample holds many counts of this clonotype. This rearrangement joins TRBV7-2 to TRBJ2-3; 8 bases map to TRBD1. The V segment lost 5 bases and the J segment 2 bases; nucleotides outside the gene matches: 12. Germline loops: CDR1 SGHTA, CDR2 FQGNSA. CDR3 length equals 17 residues. CDR3 coding DNA: TGTGCCAGCAGCATCTACAGGGGGAGAGGGTCCACAGATACGCAGTATTTT. This encodes CASSIYRGRGSTDTQYF.

The V gene is TRBV20-1, the J gene TRBJ1-2; 7 nucleotides line up with TRBD1. V dropped 1 base and J dropped 5; count of bases not matched to a gene: 10. Germline-derived CDR1 and CDR2 are DFQATT and SNEGSKA (reference sequence). The CDR3 length is 15 residues. The CDR3 DNA reads TGCAGTGCTAGAGGGTTGGCAGGGGGTTCTTATGGCTACACCTTC. This codes for CSARGLAGGSYGYTF.

A few counts support this clonotype. J is TRBJ2-7 and V is TRBV19; D may match TRBD1 or TRBD2 (5 bases each). CDR3 size: 15 residues. Germline loops: CDR1 LNHDA, CDR2 SQIVND (reference sequence). The V gene lost 4 bases and the J gene lost 2 bases, with 15 bases spanning the gap. The CDR3, as DNA: TGTGCCAGTAGTAACCCCGCGCAGGGACCCTACGAGCAGTACTTC. Protein product: CASSNPAQGPYEQYF.

This rearrangement joins TRBV18 to TRBJ1-1, with 10 bases aligning to TRBD1. Germline V gene sequence: CDR1 KGHSH, CDR2 LQKENI. The CDR3 totals 16 residues. Trimming removed 4 bases from V and 4 bases from J; junction bases left unmatched: 9. CDR3 loop: CASSLTGTGEPTEAFF. The CDR3 bases are TGTGCCAGCTCACTGACCGGGACAGGGGAGCCCACTGAAGCTTTCTTT.

This clonotype was observed a handful of times. This chain uses TRBV20-1 with TRBJ2-7; TRBD1 aligns across 7 bases. V lost 3 bases and J lost 0; bases outside the gene matches: 8. This CDR3 has 15 residues. The V gene's germline CDR1 is DFQATT and CDR2 SNEGSKA (reference sequence). The CDR3 loop is CSASRDSDSSYEQYF. CDR3 bases: TGCAGTGCTAGTCGGGACAGCGATAGCTCCTACGAGCAGTACTTC.

The chain links TRBV12-3 or TRBV12-4 to TRBJ2-1, with TRBD2 matching over 8 bases. With 9 bases clipped from V and 12 bases from J, the junction kept 16 bases outside the gene matches. This CDR3 region has 14 residues. The CDR3 coding sequence is TGTGCCAGTTGCCGGAGCGGGGGCCCCCGGCCGCAGTTCTTC. It yields the protein CASCRSGGPRPQFF.

The rearrangement uses TRBV9 and TRBJ2-7, with D perhaps matching TRBD1 or TRBD2 (6 bases each). This CDR3 has 14 residues. Germline CDR1 reads SGDLS; CDR2 reads YYNGEE. The V gene lost 5 bases and the J gene lost 6 bases, with 18 bases spanning the gap. The CDR3 bases are TGTGCCAGCAGTAAAATGGGGGGCGGTTTCGAGCAGTACTTC. It codes for CASSKMGGGFEQYF.

The rearrangement uses TRBV11-2 and TRBJ2-2; D not resolved. There are 16 residues in the CDR3. Trimming pared 1 base from V and 8 bases from J, leaving 17 bases between. Germline V CDR1 and CDR2: SGHAT, FQNNGV. CDR3 DNA sequence: TGTGCCAGCAGCTTAGGTGTACTACCAAATGAGGGGGAGCTGTTTTTT. Its protein is CASSLGVLPNEGELFF.

The rearrangement links TRBV12-3 or TRBV12-4 to TRBJ1-5, with a weak D call TRBD1 (5 bases). The germline V and J ends were trimmed by 1 base and 8 bases, with 15 bases remaining between them. This CDR3 is built from 15 residues. The DNA of the CDR3 is TGTGCCAGCAGTTTAGGGGCGTCCCTGGGGGAGCCCCAGCATTTT. This translates into CASSLGASLGEPQHF.

This clonotype was seen repeatedly, ten times or more. The chain carries TRBV12-3 or TRBV12-4 and TRBJ2-7, with TRBD2 matching 8 bases. J lost 4 bases, V lost 5 bases, and 7 bases had no gene match. This CDR3 spans 14 amino acids. In DNA form, the CDR3 reads TGTGCCAGCAGTGGGGGCGGGGGGCGTTACGAGCAGTACTTC. This codes for CASSGGGGRYEQYF.

In this sample, this clonotype turned up a few times. The chain carries TRBV7-8 and TRBJ2-1; 10 positions match TRBD2. V lost 5 bases and J lost 6; bases outside the gene matches: 10. Germline V lookup: CDR1 SGHVS, CDR2 FQNEAQ. CDR3 size: 16 residues. This chain's CDR3 is CASSPKRAGGFNEQFF. The CDR3 DNA follows: TGTGCCAGCAGCCCAAAGAGAGCGGGGGGGTTCAATGAGCAGTTCTTC.

This clonotype has at least ten counts. The chain links TRBV4-1 to TRBJ1-5, with D unclear. CDR1 is MGHRA and CDR2 is YSYEKL in the germline V gene. Trimming pared 4 bases from V and 7 bases from J, leaving 17 bases between. This CDR3 is built from 15 residues. DNA for the CDR3: TGCGCCAGCAGCCCGGACTTTAGGCGGACGCAGCCCCAGCATTTT. This codes for CASSPDFRRTQPQHF.

The chain has TRBV2 and TRBJ2-3; D perhaps matches TRBD2 (5 bases). Germline V gene sequence: CDR1 SNHLY, CDR2 FYNNEI. The CDR3 length is 14 residues. V dropped 5 bases and J dropped 0 bases, with 9 bases sitting between them. In nucleotides, the CDR3 is TGTGCCAGCAGTAATAGGAGGAGCACAGATACGCAGTATTTT. Translating gives CASSNRRSTDTQYF. Full variable domain (rest looked up from reference TRBV2 and TRBJ2-3): EPEVTQTPSHQVTQMGQEVILRCVPISNHLYFYWYRQILGQKVEFLVSFYNNEISEKSEIFDDQFSVERPDGSNFTLKIRSTKLEDSAMYFCASSNRRSTDTQYFGPGTRLTVL.

This clonotype has just a few counts. The chain links TRBV24-1 to TRBJ2-1; D is unclear. Trimming cost V 2 bases and J 3 bases, with 10 bases left between them. This CDR3 contains 15 residues. Germline V gives CDR1 KGHDR, CDR2 SFDVKD. CDR3 sequence reads: CATSDSGSGYNEQFF. The CDR3 DNA reads as TGTGCCACCAGTGATTCAGGTTCGGGCTACAATGAGCAGTTCTTC.